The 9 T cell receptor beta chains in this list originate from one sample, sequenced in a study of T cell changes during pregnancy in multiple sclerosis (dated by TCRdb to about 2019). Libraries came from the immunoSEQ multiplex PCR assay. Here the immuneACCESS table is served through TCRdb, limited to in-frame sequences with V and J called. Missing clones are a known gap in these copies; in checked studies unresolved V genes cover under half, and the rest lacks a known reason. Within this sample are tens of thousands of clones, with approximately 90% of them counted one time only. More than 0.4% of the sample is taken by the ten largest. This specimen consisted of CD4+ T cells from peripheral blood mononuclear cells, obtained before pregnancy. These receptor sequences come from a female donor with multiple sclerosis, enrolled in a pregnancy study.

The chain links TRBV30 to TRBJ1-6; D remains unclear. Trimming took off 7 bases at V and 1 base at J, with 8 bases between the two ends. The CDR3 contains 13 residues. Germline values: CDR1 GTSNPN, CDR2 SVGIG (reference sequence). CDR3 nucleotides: TGTGCCTCAGAGGAGTCCTATAATTCACCCCTCCACTTT. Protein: CASEESYNSPLHF.

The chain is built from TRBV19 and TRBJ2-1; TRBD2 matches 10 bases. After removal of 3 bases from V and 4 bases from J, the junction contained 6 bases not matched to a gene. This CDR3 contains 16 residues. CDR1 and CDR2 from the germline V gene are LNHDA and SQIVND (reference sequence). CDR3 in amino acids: CASSMLRTSGYNEQFF. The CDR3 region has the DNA TGTGCCAGTAGTATGCTACGGACTAGCGGTTACAATGAGCAGTTCTTC.

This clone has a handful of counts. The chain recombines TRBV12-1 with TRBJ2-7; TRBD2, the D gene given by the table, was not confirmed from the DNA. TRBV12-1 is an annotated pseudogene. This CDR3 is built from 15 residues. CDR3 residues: CASSSRTSGYYEQYF. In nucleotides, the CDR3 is TGTGCCAGCAGCTCTAGGACTAGCGGTTACTACGAGCAGTACTTC.

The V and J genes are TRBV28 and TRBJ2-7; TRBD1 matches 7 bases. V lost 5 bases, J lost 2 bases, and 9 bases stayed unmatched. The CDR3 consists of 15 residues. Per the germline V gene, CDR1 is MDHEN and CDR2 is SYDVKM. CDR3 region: CASSIGGGYTYEQYF. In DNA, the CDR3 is TGTGCCAGCAGTATAGGGGGCGGATATACCTACGAGCAGTACTTC.

This chain's CDR3 is CASSEGTVEKLFF. The CDR3 coding sequence is TGTGCCAGTTCCGAAGGGACAGTTGAAAAACTGTTTTTT. The chain has TRBV28 and TRBJ1-4; 7 bases fit TRBD1. The ends lost 9 bases at V and 7 bases at J; junction bases unmatched: 8. The CDR3 consists of 13 residues. CDR1 MDHEN and CDR2 SYDVKM come from the germline V gene.

In nucleotides, the CDR3 is TGTGCCAGCAGCATTCTGGGACAGGGAAGCACAGATACGCAGTATTTT. This sequence encodes CASSILGQGSTDTQYF. V is TRBV14 and J is TRBJ2-3; 9 nucleotides align to TRBD1. Germline CDR1 is SGHDN and CDR2 is FVKESK. Unmatched junction bases numbered 6, after V lost 5 bases and J lost 0 bases. This CDR3 comprises 16 residues.

CDR3 in amino acids: CSGNQGQGFEAFF. In nucleotides, the CDR3 is TGCAGCGGTAACCAAGGACAGGGCTTTGAAGCTTTCTTT. This chain joins TRBV29-1 and TRBJ1-1; 8 bases are shared with TRBD1. The V and J ends lost 7 bases and 7 bases, in that order; junction bases with no gene match: 11. The CDR3 has 13 amino acids. Germline assignment: CDR1 SQVTM and CDR2 ANQGSEA.

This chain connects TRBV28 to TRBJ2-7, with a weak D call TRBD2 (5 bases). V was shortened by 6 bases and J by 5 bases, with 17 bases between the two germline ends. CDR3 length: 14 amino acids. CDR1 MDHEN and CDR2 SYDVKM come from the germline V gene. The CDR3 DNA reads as TGTGCCAGCAGGCCAAACGTGCGGGTAAACGAGCAGTACTTC. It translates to CASRPNVRVNEQYF.

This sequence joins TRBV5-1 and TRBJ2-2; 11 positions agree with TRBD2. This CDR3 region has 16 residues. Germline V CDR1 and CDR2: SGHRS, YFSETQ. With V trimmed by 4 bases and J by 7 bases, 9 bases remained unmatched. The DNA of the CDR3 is TGCGCCAGCAGCCCCTTAACTAGCGGGAGAAGCGGGGAGCTGTTTTTT. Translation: CASSPLTSGRSGELFF.